This is a list of T cell receptor beta chains from one sample in a study of cytomegalovirus exposure and HLA in healthy donors. The protocol was immunoSEQ multiplex PCR, while the TCRdb copy is restricted to in-frame clones and leaves out a portion. Counted here are about 130,000 clones, over 60% occurring once; the ten biggest clones make up under 2%. Material: PBMCs. All receptors derive from a female donor in good health and CMV-seropositive. Each CDR3 is given with its conserved first and last residue. A D gene is named only where the DNA matches it firmly. The size field is filled for only some rows; it gives once, few, many or a size class.

d_gene	v_gene	abundance	j_gene	CDR3aa	CDR3nt
.	TRBV29-1	.	TRBJ1-1	CSVLQMNTEAFF	TGCAGCGTCCTACAGATGAACACTGAAGCTTTCTTT
TRBD1	TRBV6-5	.	TRBJ1-2	CASSYSTGAWYGYTF	TGTGCCAGCAGTTACTCGACAGGGGCATGGTATGGCTACACCTTC
TRBD1	TRBV7-9	.	TRBJ1-2	CASSDTGQYGYTF	TGTGCCAGCAGCGATACGGGACAGTATGGCTACACCTTC
.	TRBV27	.	TRBJ1-1	CASSLTVNTEAFF	TGTGCCAGCAGTCTAACAGTGAACACTGAAGCTTTCTTT
TRBD1	TRBV2	.	TRBJ1-3	CASSIDRAGNTIYF	TGTGCCAGCAGTATTGACAGGGCTGGAAACACCATATATTTT
.	TRBV5-1	.	TRBJ2-1	CASSSWREDEQFF	TGCGCCAGCAGCTCGTGGAGGGAGGATGAGCAGTTCTTC
TRBD2	TRBV11-3	.	TRBJ2-1	CASSPRTSGRGYNEQFF	TGTGCCAGCAGCCCGAGGACTAGCGGGAGGGGTTACAATGAGCAGTTCTTC
.	TRBV5-4	.	TRBJ2-3	CASSFTSRSTDTQYF	TGTGCCAGCAGCTTCACTTCTCGAAGCACAGATACGCAGTATTTT
TRBD1	TRBV7-2	.	TRBJ1-3	CASSSNPPGQASGNTIYF	TGTGCCAGCAGCTCAAACCCTCCGGGACAGGCCTCTGGAAACACCATATATTTT
TRBD1	TRBV9	.	TRBJ2-7	CAGSVHPGQGDEQYF	TGTGCCGGCAGCGTCCATCCGGGACAGGGTGACGAGCAGTACTTC
.	TRBV18	once	TRBJ2-5	CASSTDREGWRDF	TGTGCCAGCTCAACGGACAGGGAGGGTTGGCGGGACTTC
.	TRBV2	.	TRBJ1-2	CASSPSGLYGYTF	TGTGCCAGCAGTCCATCGGGACTCTATGGCTACACCTTC
.	TRBV19	.	TRBJ2-1	CASSIGLASDEQFF	TGTGCCAGTAGTATAGGTCTAGCAAGCGATGAGCAGTTCTTC
TRBD1	TRBV11-2	.	TRBJ2-7	CASSHGQGNYEQYF	TGTGCCAGCAGCCACGGACAGGGGAATTACGAGCAGTACTTC
.	TRBV30	few	TRBJ1-3	CAWSVSGGVSGNTIYF	TGTGCCTGGAGTGTATCCGGGGGAGTTTCTGGAAACACCATATATTTT
TRBD2	TRBV5-1	.	TRBJ2-1	CASSQTSGRVGYNEQFF	TGCGCCAGCAGCCAAACTAGCGGGAGGGTCGGGTACAATGAGCAGTTCTTC
.	TRBV6-6	.	TRBJ1-5	CASSGQNQPQHF	TGTGCCAGCTCGGGACAAAATCAGCCCCAGCATTTT
TRBD2	TRBV5-1	.	TRBJ2-3	CASRGTTTDTQYF	TGCGCCAGCAGAGGGACTACCACAGATACGCAGTATTTT
TRBD2	TRBV2	once	TRBJ2-5	CASSMGYGGEETQYF	TGTGCCAGCAGTATGGGCTACGGGGGGGAAGAGACCCAGTACTTC
TRBD2	TRBV7-2	.	TRBJ2-2	CASSRTRTGELFF	TGTGCCAGCAGCAGGACTAGAACCGGGGAGCTGTTTTTT
.	TRBV10-1	.	TRBJ1-3	CASSELDRAISGNTIYF	TGCGCCAGCAGTGAACTGGACAGAGCTATCTCTGGAAACACCATATATTTT
TRBD2	TRBV5-4	.	TRBJ2-3	CASSSPPGTSGGTTDTQYF	TGTGCCAGCAGCTCCCCCCCGGGGACTAGCGGGGGAACCACAGATACGCAGTATTTT
TRBD1	TRBV7-9	.	TRBJ1-1	CASSSNRGLEAFF	TGTGCCAGCAGCTCAAACAGGGGGCTGGAAGCTTTCTTT